One sample yielded the 19 T cell receptor beta chains listed below, sequenced in a study of T cells expressing NK-cell markers. TCRdb re-called the 5' RACE reads and catalogs CDR3 proteins one per entry, DNA excluded. Its clone listing holds 350,000 to 400,000 distinct CDR3 sequences. Sequenced material: blood T cells: a sorted CD56 or NKG2C T cell subset, CD4+ or CD8+ T cells, or bulk PBMC T cells (not recorded which). The source is a woman between 45 and 60 years old in good health.

J is TRBJ1-1 and V is TRBV13; the TRBD1 assignment by TCRdb is unverifiable without DNA. The V gene's germline CDR1 is PRHDT and CDR2 FYEKMQ (reference sequence). This CDR3 spans 14 amino acids. The CDR3 protein is CASSSGQYTDEAFF.

The chain combines TRBV6-1 with TRBJ2-1. The CDR3 consists of 18 residues. Germline lookup yields CDR1 MNHNS and CDR2 SASEGT. This chain's CDR3 is CASRLSPFGGASYNEQFF.

The chain employs TRBV3-1 and TRBJ2-1. This CDR3 is 11 amino acids long. Germline V gene data show CDR1 as LGHDT and CDR2 as YNNKEL (reference sequence). CDR3 amino acids: CASAHYNEQFF.

This rearrangement joins TRBV5-1 to TRBJ2-1; there is no DNA to check the TCRdb D call of TRBD2. CDR3 size: 13 residues. Per germline, CDR1 SGHRS and CDR2 YFSETQ. Here the CDR3 reads CASKLAGADEQFF. Variable domain in full (rest from reference TRBV5-1 and TRBJ2-1): KAGVTQTPRYLIKTRGQQVTLSCSPISGHRSVSWYQQTPGQGLQFLFEYFSETQRNKGNFPGRFSGRQFSNSRSEMNVSTLELGDSALYLCASKLAGADEQFFGPGTRLTVL.

The J gene is TRBJ2-3, the V gene TRBV24-1; the TCRdb D gene call, TRBD2, has no DNA to confirm it. CDR1 KGHDR and CDR2 SFDVKD come from the germline V gene. The CDR3 runs to 15 residues. The CDR3 reads CATSDQGLADDTQYF.

This rearrangement joins TRBV5-1 to TRBJ1-2. The CDR3 sequence is 14 residues long. Germline loops: CDR1 SGHRS, CDR2 YFSETQ. The CDR3 region is CASSLALADYGYTF.

The J gene is TRBJ2-5, the V gene TRBV18; TCRdb lists TRBD2, though no DNA is available to test this call. In germline, CDR1 is KGHSH, CDR2 LQKENI. The CDR3 has 14 residues. CDR3 protein: CASSVTSGGETQYF.

CDR3 sequence reads: CASSIEDRQGSVF. V gene TRBV19 combines with J gene TRBJ2-1; TCRdb returns TRBD1, unconfirmable since there is no DNA. Germline V CDR1 and CDR2: LNHDA, SQIVND (reference sequence). The length of the CDR3 is 13 residues. The full variable domain, its missing parts supplied by reference TRBV19 and TRBJ2-1, is DGGITQSPKYLFRKEGQNVTLSCEQNLNHDAMYWYRQDPGQGLRLIYYSQIVNDFQKGDIAEGYSVSREKKESFPLTVTSAQKNPTAFYLCASSIEDRQGSVFGPGTRLTVL.

J is TRBJ2-1 and V is TRBV27. The CDR3 has 16 residues. Germline CDR1 MNHEY, CDR2 SMNVEV (reference sequence). The CDR3 sequence is CASSVDRDVTYNEQFF.

The chain couples TRBV9 to TRBJ2-7; lacking DNA, the TRBD1 call made by TCRdb goes unchecked. Germline V CDR1 and CDR2: SGDLS, YYNGEE. This CDR3 has 16 amino acids. The CDR3 loop is CASSPTAGKPSYEQYF.

The rearrangement joins TRBV7-8 to TRBJ2-2. The CDR3 covers 16 residues. Germline-derived CDR1 and CDR2 are SGHVS and FQNEAQ. The CDR3 is CASSLYWAGDTGELFF.

The rearrangement uses TRBV7-9 and TRBJ2-7; TCRdb's D gene call, TRBD2, goes unchecked for lack of DNA. CDR3 size: 13 residues. Germline CDR1 reads SEHNR; CDR2 reads FQNEAQ (reference sequence). The CDR3 here is CASSPVREYEQYF.

V usage is TRBV6-1 and J usage is TRBJ1-4; the D call of TRBD1 rests on TCRdb alone, since no DNA is present to check it. Looked up from germline, CDR1 is MNHNS and CDR2 is SASEGT. This CDR3 spans 17 amino acids. The CDR3 here is CASRRDRAWIGNEKLFF.

This rearrangement joins TRBV14 to TRBJ2-2; TCRdb picks TRBD2, but there is no DNA to check that call. The CDR3 has 15 amino acids. Germline V gene lookup returns CDR1 SGHDN and CDR2 FVKESK. CDR3 sequence reads: CASSQMRQGTGELFF.

The V gene is TRBV4-1, the J gene TRBJ2-1; the TCRdb call, TRBD2, lacks DNA for checking. The V gene's germline CDR1 is MGHRA and CDR2 YSYEKL. The CDR3 totals 17 residues. The CDR3 region is CASSQVEGLANYNEQFF.

CDR3 region: CAISELAGAREQYF. This chain links TRBV10-3 with TRBJ2-7; checking the TCRdb D call of TRBD2 is not possible without DNA. The CDR3 extends over 14 amino acids. Germline V gene lookup returns CDR1 ENHRY and CDR2 SYGVKD.

This rearrangement joins TRBV9 to TRBJ2-1; TCRdb proposes TRBD1, but this gene call is untestable without DNA. There are 14 residues in the CDR3. CDR1 and CDR2 (germline): SGDLS, YYNGEE. CDR3 residues: CASSVGDSNNEQFF.

This sequence joins TRBV7-8 and TRBJ2-7; the D call of TRBD1 rests on TCRdb alone, since no DNA is present to check it. The CDR3 covers 15 residues. The germline V gene has CDR1 SGHVS and CDR2 FQNEAQ. CDR3 loop: CASSDRARGPYEQYF.

The rearrangement joins TRBV6-5 to TRBJ2-2; TCRdb names TRBD2, which stays unverified in the absence of DNA. Per the germline V gene, CDR1 is MNHEY and CDR2 is SVGAGI. The CDR3 has 18 amino acids. CDR3 sequence reads: CASSYLVRGRVNTGELFF.